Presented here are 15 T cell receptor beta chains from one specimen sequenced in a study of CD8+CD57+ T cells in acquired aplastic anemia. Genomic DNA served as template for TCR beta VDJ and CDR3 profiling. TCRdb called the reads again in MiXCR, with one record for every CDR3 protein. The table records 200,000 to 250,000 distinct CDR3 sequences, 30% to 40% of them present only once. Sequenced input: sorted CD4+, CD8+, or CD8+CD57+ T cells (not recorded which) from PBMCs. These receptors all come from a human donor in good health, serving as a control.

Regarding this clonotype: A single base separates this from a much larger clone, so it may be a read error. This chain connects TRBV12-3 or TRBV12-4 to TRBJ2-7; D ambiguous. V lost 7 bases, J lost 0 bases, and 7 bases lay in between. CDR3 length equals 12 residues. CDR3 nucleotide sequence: TGTGCCAGCAAGGCGAGCTCCTACGAGCAGTACTTC. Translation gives CASKASSYEQYF.

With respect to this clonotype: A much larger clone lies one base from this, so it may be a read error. The CDR3: CASSQDRGQVVSGANVLTF. DNA of the CDR3: TGTGCCAGCAGCCAAGATCGGGGACAGGTTGTCTCTGGGGCCAACGTCCTGACTTTC. The V call is TRBV14, the J call TRBJ2-6; 8 bases match TRBD1. The CDR3 runs to 19 residues. Germline loops: CDR1 SGHDN, CDR2 FVKESK. The V and J ends lost 0 bases and 0 bases, in that order; junction bases with no gene match: 7.

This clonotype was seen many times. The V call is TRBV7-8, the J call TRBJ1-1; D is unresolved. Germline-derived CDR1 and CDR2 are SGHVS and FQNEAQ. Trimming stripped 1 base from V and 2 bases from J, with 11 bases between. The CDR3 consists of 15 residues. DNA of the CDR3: TGTGCCAGCAGCTTAGACCGGGGTAGTAACACTGAAGCTTTCTTT. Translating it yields CASSLDRGSNTEAFF.

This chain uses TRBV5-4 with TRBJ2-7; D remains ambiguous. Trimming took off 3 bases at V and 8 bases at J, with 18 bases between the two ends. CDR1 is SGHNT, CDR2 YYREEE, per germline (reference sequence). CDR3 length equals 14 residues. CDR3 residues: CASSSSWAAGQQYF. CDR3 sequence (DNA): TGTGCCAGCAGCTCGTCTTGGGCAGCTGGCCAGCAGTACTTC.

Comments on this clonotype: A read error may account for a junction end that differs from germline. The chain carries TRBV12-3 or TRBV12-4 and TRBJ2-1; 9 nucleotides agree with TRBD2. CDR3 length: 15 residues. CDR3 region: CASSHIAGEPNEQLF. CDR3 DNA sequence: TGTGCCAGCAGTCATATAGCGGGAGAACCCAATGAGCAGCTCTTC.

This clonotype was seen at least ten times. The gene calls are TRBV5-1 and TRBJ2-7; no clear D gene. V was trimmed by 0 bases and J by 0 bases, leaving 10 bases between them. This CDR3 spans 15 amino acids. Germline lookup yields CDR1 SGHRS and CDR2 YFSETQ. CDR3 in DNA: TGCGCCAGCAGCTTGGCTCAGGCTATCTCCTACGAGCAGTACTTC. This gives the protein CASSLAQAISYEQYF.

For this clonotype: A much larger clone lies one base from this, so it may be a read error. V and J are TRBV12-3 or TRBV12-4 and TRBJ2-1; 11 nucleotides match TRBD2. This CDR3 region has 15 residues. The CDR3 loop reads CASGFTSGSRSEQFF. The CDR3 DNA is TGTGCCAGCGGTTTCACTAGCGGGAGTAGGAGTGAGCAGTTCTTC.

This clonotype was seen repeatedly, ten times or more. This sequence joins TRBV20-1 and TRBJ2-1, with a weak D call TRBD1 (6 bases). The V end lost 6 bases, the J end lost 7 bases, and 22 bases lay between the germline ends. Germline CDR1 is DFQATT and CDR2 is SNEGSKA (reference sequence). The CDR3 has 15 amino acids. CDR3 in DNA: TGCAGTGCGGCCTCTAGAGGGGGAGATCAAAATGAGCAGTTCTTC. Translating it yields CSAASRGGDQNEQFF.

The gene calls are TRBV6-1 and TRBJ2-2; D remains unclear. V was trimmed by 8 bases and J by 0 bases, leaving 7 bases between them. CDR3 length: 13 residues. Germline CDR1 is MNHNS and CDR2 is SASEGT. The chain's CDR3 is CASWNANTGELFF. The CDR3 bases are TGTGCCAGCTGGAACGCGAACACCGGGGAGCTGTTTTTT.

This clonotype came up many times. In nucleotides, the CDR3 is TGTGCCATCAGTGACCGCGTGGGTCGACTGAGCTCCTACAATGAGCAGTTCTTC. Its translation is CAISDRVGRLSSYNEQFF. The chain joins TRBV10-3 to TRBJ2-1; D is unresolved. The CDR3 sequence is 18 residues long. From germline, CDR1 is ENHRY and CDR2 SYGVKD. With 3 bases removed from V and 0 bases from J, the gap between germline ends came to 18 bases.

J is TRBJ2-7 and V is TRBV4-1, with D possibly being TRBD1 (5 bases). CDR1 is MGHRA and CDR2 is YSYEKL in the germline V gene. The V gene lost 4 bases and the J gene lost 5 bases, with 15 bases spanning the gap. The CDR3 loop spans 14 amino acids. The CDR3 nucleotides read TGCGCCAGCAGCCCGGTCCAGGGAAATAACGAGCAGTACGTC. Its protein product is CASSPVQGNNEQYV.

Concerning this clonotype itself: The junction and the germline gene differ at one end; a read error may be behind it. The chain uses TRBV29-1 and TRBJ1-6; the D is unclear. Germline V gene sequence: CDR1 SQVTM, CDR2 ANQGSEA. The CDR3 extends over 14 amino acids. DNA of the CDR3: TGCAGCGTGGCCGCCAGTGCTCAAAATTCACCCCTCCGCTTT. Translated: CSVAASAQNSPLRF. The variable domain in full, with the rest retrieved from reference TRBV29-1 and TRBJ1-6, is SAVISQKPSRDICQRGTSLTIQCQVDSQVTMMFWYRQQPGQSLTLIATANQGSEATYESGFVIDKFPISRPNLTFSTLTVSNMSPEDSSIYLCSVAASAQNSPLRFGNGTRLTVT.

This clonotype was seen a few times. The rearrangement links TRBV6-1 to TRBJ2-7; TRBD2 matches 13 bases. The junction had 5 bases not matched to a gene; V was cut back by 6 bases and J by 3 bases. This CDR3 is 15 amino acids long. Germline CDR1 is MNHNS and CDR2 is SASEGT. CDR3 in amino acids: CASSRGLAGDYEQYF. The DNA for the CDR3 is TGTGCCAGCAGCCGCGGACTAGCGGGAGACTACGAGCAGTACTTC.

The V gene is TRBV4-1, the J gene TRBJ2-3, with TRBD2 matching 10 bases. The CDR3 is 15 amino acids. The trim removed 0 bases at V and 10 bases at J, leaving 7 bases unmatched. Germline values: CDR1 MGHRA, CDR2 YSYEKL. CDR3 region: CASSQEGSGLAPQYF. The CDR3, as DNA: TGCGCCAGCAGCCAAGAGGGTTCGGGACTAGCGCCGCAGTATTTT.

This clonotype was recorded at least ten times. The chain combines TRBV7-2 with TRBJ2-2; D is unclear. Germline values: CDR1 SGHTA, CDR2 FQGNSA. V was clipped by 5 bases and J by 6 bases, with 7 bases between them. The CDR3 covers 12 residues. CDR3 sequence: CASSPPAGELFF. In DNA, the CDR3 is TGTGCCAGCAGCCCTCCCGCCGGGGAGCTGTTTTTT.